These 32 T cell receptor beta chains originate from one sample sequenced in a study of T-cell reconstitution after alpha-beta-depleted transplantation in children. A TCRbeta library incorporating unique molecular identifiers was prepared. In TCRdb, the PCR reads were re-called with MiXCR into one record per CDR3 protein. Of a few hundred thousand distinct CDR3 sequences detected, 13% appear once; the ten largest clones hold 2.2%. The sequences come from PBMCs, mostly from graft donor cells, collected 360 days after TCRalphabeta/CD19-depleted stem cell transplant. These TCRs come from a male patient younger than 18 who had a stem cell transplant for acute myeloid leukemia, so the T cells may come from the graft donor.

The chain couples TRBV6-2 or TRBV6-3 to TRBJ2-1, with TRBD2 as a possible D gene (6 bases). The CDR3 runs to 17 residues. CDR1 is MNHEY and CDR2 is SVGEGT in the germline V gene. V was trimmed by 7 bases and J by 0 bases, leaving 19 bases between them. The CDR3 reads CASIFGGSGSSYNEQFF. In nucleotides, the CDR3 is TGTGCCAGCATTTTCGGTGGTAGCGGTAGCTCCTACAATGAGCAGTTCTTC.

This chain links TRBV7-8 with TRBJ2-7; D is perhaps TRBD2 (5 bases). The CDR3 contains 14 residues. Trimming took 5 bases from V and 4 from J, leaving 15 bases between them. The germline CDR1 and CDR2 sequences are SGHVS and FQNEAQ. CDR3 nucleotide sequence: TGTGCCAGCAGCCGAACGGCTGGGGAGTACGAGCAGTACTTC. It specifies CASSRTAGEYEQYF.

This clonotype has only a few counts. The CDR3: CASTVGAAPNEKLFF. The CDR3 DNA reads as TGTGCCAGCACCGTAGGGGCAGCGCCTAATGAAAAACTGTTTTTT. This chain connects TRBV12-3 or TRBV12-4 to TRBJ1-4, with D possibly being TRBD1 (5 bases). With 7 bases removed from V and 3 bases from J, the gap between germline ends came to 15 bases. This CDR3 has 15 amino acids.

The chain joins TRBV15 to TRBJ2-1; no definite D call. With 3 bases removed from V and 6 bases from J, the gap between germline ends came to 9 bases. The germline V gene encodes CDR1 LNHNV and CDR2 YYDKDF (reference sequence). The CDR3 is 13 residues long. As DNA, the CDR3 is TGTGCCACCAGCAGTCTGCTTACCAATGAGCAGTTCTTC. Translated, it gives CATSSLLTNEQFF.

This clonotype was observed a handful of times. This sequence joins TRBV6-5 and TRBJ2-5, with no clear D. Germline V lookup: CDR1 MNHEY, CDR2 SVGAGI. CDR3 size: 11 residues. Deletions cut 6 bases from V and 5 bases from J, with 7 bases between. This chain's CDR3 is CASRLWETQYF. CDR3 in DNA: TGTGCCAGCAGACTCTGGGAGACCCAGTACTTC.

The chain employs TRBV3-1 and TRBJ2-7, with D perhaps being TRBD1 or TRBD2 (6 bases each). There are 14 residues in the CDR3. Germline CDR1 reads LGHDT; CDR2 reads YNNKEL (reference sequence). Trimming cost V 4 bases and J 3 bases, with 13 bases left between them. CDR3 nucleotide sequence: TGTGCCAGCAGCCGAACGGGGGCGGACTACGAGCAGTACTTC. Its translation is CASSRTGADYEQYF.

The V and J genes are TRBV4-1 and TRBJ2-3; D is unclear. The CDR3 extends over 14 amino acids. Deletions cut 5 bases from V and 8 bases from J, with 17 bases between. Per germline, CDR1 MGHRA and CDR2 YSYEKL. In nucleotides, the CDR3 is TGCGCCAGCAGCGTCTTGTCTATTAGAACTACGCAGTATTTT. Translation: CASSVLSIRTTQYF.

The CDR3, as DNA: TGTGCTAGTGGTTTGGTACGGGGAACTCTAAGGGACACTGAAGCTTTCTTT. Residues: CASGLVRGTLRDTEAFF. The chain recombines TRBV12-5 with TRBJ1-1; no clear D gene. Germline V lookup: CDR1 LGHNT, CDR2 FRNRAP. Trimming took off 0 bases at V and 3 bases at J, with 17 bases between the two ends. There are 17 residues in the CDR3.

CDR3: CASSSRTSLVDEQYF. The CDR3 DNA follows: TGTGCCAGCAGTTCACGGACTAGCTTAGTCGACGAGCAGTACTTC. This chain connects TRBV12-3 or TRBV12-4 to TRBJ2-7, with 8 bases aligning to TRBD2. The CDR3 has 15 amino acids. V was clipped by 4 bases and J by 5 bases; unmatched bases: 10.

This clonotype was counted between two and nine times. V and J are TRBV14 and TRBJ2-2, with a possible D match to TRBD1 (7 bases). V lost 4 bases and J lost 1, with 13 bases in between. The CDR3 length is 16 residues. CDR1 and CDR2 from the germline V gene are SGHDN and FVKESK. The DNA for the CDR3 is TGTGCCAGCAGCCGCGGGACAGCTAGGAACACCGGGGAGCTGTTTTTT. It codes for CASSRGTARNTGELFF.

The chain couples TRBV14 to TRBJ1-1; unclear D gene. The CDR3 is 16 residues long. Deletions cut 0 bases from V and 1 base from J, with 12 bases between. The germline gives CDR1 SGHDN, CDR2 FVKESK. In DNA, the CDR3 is TGTGCCAGCAGCCAAGATCTTCTGGTCGGGAACACTGAAGCTTTCTTT. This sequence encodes CASSQDLLVGNTEAFF.

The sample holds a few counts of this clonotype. The CDR3 protein is CASETIETSRLYEQYF. The CDR3 DNA reads as TGTGCCAGCGAGACTATCGAGACCTCAAGGCTCTACGAGCAGTACTTC. The V call is TRBV21-1, the J call TRBJ2-7; no check of the table's D call, TRBD2, against the DNA was made. TRBV21-1 is tagged as a pseudogene. The CDR3 consists of 16 residues.

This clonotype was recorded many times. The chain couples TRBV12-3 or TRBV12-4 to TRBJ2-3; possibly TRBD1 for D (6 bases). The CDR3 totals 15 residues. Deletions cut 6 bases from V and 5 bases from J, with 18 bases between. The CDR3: CASSPTGLGGDTQYF. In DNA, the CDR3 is TGTGCCAGCAGCCCGACAGGTCTTGGGGGAGATACGCAGTATTTT.

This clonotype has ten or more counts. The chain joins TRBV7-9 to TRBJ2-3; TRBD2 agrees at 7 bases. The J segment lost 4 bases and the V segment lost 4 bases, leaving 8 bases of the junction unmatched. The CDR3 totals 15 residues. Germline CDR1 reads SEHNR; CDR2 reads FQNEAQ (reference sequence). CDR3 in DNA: TGTGCCAGCAGCTCGCCCTCGGGGGGTGCAGATACGCAGTATTTT. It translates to CASSSPSGGADTQYF.

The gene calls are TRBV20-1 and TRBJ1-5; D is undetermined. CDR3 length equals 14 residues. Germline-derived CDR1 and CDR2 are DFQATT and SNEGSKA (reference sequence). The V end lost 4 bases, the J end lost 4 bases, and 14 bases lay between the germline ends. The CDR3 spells CSATIPIPNQPQHF. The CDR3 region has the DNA TGCAGTGCTACCATCCCTATCCCGAATCAGCCCCAGCATTTT.

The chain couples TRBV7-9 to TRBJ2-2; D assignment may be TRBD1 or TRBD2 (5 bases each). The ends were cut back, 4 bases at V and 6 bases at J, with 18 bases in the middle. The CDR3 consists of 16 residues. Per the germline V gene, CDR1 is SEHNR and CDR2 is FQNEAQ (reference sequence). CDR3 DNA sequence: TGTGCCAGCAGCTCGCCCTCGGGACCCATTCCCGGGGAGCTGTTTTTT. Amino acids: CASSSPSGPIPGELFF. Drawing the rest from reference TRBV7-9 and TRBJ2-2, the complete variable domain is DTGVSQNPRHKITKRGQNVTFRCDPISEHNRLYWYRQTLGQGPEFLTYFQNEAQLEKSRLLSDRFSAERPKGSFSTLEIQRTEQGDSAMYLCASSSPSGPIPGELFFGEGSRLTVL.

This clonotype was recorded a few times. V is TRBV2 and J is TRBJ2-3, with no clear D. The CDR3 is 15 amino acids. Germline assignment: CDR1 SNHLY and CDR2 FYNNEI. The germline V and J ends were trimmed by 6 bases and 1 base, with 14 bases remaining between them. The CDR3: CASSHTRQGTDTQYF. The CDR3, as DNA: TGTGCCAGCAGCCACACCCGCCAGGGCACAGATACGCAGTATTTT.

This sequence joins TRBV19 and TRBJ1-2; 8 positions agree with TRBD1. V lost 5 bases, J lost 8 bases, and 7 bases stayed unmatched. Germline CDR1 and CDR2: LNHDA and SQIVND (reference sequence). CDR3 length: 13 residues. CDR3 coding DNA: TGTGCCAGTAGTTTTCGGACAGGGCAGGGCTACACCTTC. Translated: CASSFRTGQGYTF.

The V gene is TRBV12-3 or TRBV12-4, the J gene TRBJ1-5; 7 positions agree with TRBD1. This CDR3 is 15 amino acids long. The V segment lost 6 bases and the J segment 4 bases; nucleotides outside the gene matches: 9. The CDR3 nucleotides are TGTGCCAGCAGCCTAGACAGGGCCCCGAATCAGCCCCAGCATTTT. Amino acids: CASSLDRAPNQPQHF.

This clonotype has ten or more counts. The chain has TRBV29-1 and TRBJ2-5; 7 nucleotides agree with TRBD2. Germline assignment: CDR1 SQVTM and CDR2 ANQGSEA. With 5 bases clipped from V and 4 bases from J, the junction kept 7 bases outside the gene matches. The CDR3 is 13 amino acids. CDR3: CSVLWDYPETQYF. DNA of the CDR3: TGCAGCGTTCTCTGGGACTACCCAGAGACCCAGTACTTC.

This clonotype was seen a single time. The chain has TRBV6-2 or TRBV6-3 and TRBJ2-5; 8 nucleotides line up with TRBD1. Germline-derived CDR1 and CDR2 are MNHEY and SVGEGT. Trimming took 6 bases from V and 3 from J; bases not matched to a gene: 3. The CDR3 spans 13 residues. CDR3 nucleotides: TGTGCCAGCAGGCTGACAGGGGAAGAGACCCAGTACTTC. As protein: CASRLTGEETQYF.

The CDR3 protein is CASRGQIFHSGANVLTF. The CDR3 bases are TGTGCCAGCAGGGGCCAGATTTTCCACTCTGGGGCCAACGTCCTGACTTTC. V and J are TRBV28 and TRBJ2-6; D not resolved. Germline V lookup: CDR1 MDHEN, CDR2 SYDVKM. V shed 6 bases and J shed 0 bases, with 15 bases lying between them. The CDR3 covers 17 residues.

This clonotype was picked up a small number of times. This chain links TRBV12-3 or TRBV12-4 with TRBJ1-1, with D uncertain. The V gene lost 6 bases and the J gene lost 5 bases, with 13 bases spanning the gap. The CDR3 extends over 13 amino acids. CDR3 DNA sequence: TGTGCCAGCAGCCAGACCCTAAGGACTGAAGCTTTCTTT. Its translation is CASSQTLRTEAFF.

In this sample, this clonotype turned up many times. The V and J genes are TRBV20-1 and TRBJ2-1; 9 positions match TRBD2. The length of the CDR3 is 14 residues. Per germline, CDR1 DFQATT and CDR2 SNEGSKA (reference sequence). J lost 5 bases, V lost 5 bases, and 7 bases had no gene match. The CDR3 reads CSALLSGRNNEQFF. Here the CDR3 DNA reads TGCAGTGCTCTCTTGAGCGGGAGGAACAATGAGCAGTTCTTC.

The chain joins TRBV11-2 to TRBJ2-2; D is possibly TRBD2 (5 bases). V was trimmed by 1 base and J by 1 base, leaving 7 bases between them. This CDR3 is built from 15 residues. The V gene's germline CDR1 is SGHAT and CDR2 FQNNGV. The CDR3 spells CASSLAGRNTGELFF. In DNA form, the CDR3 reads TGTGCCAGCAGCTTAGCGGGGAGGAACACCGGGGAGCTGTTTTTT.

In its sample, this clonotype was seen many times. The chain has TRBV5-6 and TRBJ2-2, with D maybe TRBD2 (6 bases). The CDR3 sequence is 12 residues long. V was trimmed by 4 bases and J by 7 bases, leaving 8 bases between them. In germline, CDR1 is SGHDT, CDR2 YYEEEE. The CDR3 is CASSGRFGELFF. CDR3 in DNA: TGTGCCAGCAGCGGGAGGTTCGGGGAGCTGTTTTTT.

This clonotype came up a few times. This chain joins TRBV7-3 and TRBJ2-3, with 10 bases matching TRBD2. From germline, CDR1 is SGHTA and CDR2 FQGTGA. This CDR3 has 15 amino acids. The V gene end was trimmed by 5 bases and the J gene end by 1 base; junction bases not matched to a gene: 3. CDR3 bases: TGTGCCAGCAGCCACGGGACTAGCGGCACAGATACGCAGTATTTT. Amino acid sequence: CASSHGTSGTDTQYF.

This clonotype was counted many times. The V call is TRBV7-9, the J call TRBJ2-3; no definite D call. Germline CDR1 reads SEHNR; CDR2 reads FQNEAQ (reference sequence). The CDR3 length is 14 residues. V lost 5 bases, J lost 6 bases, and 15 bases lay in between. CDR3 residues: CASSQIQVMDTQYF. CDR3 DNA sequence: TGTGCCAGCAGCCAGATTCAGGTGATGGATACGCAGTATTTT.

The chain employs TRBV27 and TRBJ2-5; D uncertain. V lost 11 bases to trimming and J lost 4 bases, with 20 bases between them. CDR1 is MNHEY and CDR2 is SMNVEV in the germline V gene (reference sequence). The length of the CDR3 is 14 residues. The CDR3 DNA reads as TGTGCCCGACGAACACCCCTGGGAACAGAGACCCAGTACTTC. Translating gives CARRTPLGTETQYF.

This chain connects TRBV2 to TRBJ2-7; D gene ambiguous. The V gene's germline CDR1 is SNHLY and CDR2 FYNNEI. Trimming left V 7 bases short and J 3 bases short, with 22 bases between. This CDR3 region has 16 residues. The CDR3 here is CASNYNSAGQDYEQYF. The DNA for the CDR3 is TGTGCCAGCAACTATAATTCAGCAGGCCAAGACTACGAGCAGTACTTC. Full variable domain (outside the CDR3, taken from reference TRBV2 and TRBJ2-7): EPEVTQTPSHQVTQMGQEVILRCVPISNHLYFYWYRQILGQKVEFLVSFYNNEISEKSEIFDDQFSVERPDGSNFTLKIRSTKLEDSAMYFCASNYNSAGQDYEQYFGPGTRLTVT.

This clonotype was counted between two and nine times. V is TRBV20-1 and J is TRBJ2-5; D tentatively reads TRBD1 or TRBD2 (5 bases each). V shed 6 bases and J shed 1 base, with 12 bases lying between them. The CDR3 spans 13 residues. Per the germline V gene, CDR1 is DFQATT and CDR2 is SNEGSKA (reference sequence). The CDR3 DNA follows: TGCAGTGCCACCGGGGCCCTCCAAGAGACCCAGTACTTC. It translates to CSATGALQETQYF.

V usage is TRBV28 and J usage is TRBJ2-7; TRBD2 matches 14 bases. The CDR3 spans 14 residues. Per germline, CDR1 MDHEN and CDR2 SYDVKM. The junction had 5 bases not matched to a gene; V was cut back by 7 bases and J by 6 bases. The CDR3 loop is CASILGTSGSEQYF. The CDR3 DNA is TGTGCCAGCATCCTCGGGACTAGCGGGAGCGAGCAGTACTTC.